Listed below are T cell receptor beta chains from one sample, sequenced in a study of T cells in Graves' hyperthyroidism and ophthalmopathy. Each CDR3 protein is one row after TCRdb ran MiXCR on the multiplex PCR reads. The sample has roughly 280,000 distinct CDR3 sequences, around 20% seen once; the top ten hold under 65%. The sequenced material came from blood. The origin of the receptors is a man aged 25 to 40 with Graves' ophthalmopathy. CDR3s leave out the opening cysteine and the closing phenylalanine or tryptophan.

v_call: TRBV2; j_call: TRBJ1-6; cdr3_aa: ASRDPGRTNSPLH
v_call: TRBV20-1; j_call: TRBJ2-7; cdr3_aa: SASGTDEQY
v_call: TRBV6-1; j_call: TRBJ1-2; cdr3_aa: ASKGGTSYGYT
v_call: TRBV4-1; j_call: TRBJ2-1; cdr3_aa: ASSQETSGTYSYNEQF
v_call: TRBV6-1; j_call: TRBJ2-7; cdr3_aa: ASSEDGVRGQY
v_call: TRBV30; j_call: TRBJ2-1; cdr3_aa: AWRPGTSVLNEQF
v_call: TRBV7-2; j_call: TRBJ1-2; cdr3_aa: ASSSTEIYGYT
v_call: TRBV19; j_call: TRBJ2-3; cdr3_aa: ASSMAGLTQY
v_call: TRBV7-3; j_call: TRBJ2-7; cdr3_aa: ASSSGANGRAYEQY
v_call: TRBV6-1; j_call: TRBJ1-1; cdr3_aa: ASSPGRLMNTEAF
v_call: TRBV12-3/TRBV12-4; j_call: TRBJ2-5; cdr3_aa: ASRSGTSSAETQY
v_call: TRBV7-2; j_call: TRBJ2-7; cdr3_aa: ASSRTLGRGGYEQY
v_call: TRBV12-3/TRBV12-4; j_call: TRBJ1-3; cdr3_aa: ASRRGALLSSGNTIY
v_call: TRBV5-1; j_call: TRBJ2-3; cdr3_aa: ASSPAHVAGGIDTQY
v_call: TRBV28; j_call: TRBJ1-2; cdr3_aa: ASWGGGPYGYT
v_call: TRBV7-3; j_call: TRBJ2-1; cdr3_aa: ASSSTGLAGIEQF
v_call: TRBV6-1; j_call: TRBJ2-2; cdr3_aa: AISGNTGELF
v_call: TRBV28; j_call: TRBJ2-3; cdr3_aa: ASRGETPSTDTQY
v_call: TRBV5-1; j_call: TRBJ1-3; cdr3_aa: ASSEGIGNTIY
v_call: TRBV12-3/TRBV12-4; j_call: TRBJ1-5; cdr3_aa: ASSLGWVTQPQH
v_call: TRBV14; j_call: TRBJ2-1; cdr3_aa: ASRHDKRLSGVYNEQF
v_call: TRBV28; j_call: TRBJ2-5; cdr3_aa: ATGETQY